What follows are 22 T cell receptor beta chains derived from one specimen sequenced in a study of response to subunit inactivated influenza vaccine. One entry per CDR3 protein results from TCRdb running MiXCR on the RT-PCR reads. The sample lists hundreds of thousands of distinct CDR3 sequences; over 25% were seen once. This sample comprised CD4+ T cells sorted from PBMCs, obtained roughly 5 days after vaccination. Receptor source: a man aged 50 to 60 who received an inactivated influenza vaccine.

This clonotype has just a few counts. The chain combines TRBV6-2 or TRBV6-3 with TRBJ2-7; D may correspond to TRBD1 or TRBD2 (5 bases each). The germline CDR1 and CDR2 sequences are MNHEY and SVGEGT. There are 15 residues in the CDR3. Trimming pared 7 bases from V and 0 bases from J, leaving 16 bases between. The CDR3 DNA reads TGTGCCAGCATTCATCGGGGCCGCCTCTCCTACGAGCAGTACTTC. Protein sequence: CASIHRGRLSYEQYF.

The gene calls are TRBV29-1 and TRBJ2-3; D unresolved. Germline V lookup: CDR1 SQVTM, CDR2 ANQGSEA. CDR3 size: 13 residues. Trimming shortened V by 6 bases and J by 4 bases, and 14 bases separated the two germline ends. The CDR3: CSVISSAPDTQYF. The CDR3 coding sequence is TGCAGCGTAATTTCGTCCGCACCAGATACGCAGTATTTT.

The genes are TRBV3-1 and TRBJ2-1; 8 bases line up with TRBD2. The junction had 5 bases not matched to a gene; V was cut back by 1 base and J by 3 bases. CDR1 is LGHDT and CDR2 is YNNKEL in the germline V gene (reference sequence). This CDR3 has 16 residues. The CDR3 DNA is TGTGCCAGCAGCCAAGGCAGCGGGAGACGCTACAATGAGCAGTTCTTC. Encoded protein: CASSQGSGRRYNEQFF.

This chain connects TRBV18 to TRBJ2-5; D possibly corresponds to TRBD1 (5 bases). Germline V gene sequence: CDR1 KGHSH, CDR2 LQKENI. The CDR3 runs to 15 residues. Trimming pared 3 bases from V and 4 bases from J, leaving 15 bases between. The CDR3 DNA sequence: TGTGCCAGCTCACCTCGAGCAGGGAAGGCAGAGACCCAGTACTTC. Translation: CASSPRAGKAETQYF.

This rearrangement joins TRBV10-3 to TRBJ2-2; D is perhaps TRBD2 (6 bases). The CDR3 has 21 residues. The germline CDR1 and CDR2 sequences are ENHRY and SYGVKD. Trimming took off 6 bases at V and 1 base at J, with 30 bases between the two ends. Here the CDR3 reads CAIRLAAGTATPGGNTGELFF. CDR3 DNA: TGTGCCATCAGACTAGCCGCCGGGACCGCAACCCCCGGGGGGAACACCGGGGAGCTGTTTTTT.

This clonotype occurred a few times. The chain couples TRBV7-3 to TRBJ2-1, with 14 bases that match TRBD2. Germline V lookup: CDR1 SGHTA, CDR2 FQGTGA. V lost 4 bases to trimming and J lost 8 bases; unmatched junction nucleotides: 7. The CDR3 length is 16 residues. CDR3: CASSSGTSGSSDEQFF. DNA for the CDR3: TGTGCCAGCAGCTCTGGGACTAGCGGGAGTAGTGATGAGCAGTTCTTC. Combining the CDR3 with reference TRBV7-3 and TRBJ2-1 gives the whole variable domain GAGVSQTPSNKVTEKGKYVELRCDPISGHTALYWYRQSLGQGPEFLIYFQGTGAADDSGLPNDRFFAVRPEGSVSTLKIQRTERGDSAVYLCASSSGTSGSSDEQFFGPGTRLTVL.

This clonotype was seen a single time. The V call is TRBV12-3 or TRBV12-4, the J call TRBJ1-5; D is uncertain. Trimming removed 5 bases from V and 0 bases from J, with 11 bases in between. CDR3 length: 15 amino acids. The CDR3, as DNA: TGTGCCAGCAGTCTGAGCGCTAATAGCAATCAGCCCCAGCATTTT. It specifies CASSLSANSNQPQHF.

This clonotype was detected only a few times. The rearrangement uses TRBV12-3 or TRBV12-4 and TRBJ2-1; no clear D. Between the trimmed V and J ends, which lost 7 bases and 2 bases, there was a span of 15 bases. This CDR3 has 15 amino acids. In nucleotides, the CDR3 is TGTGCCAGCATCCGGACGCTGTCCACCTACAATGAGCAGTTCTTC. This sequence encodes CASIRTLSTYNEQFF.

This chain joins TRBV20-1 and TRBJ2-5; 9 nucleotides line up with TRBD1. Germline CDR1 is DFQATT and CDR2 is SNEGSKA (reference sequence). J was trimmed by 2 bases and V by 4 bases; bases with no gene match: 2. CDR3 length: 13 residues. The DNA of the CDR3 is TGCAGTGCTATTGGACAGGGGCAAGAGACCCAGTACTTC. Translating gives CSAIGQGQETQYF.

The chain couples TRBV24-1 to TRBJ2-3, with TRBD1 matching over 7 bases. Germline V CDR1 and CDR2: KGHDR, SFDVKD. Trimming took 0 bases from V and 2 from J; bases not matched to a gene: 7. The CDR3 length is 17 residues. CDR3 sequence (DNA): TGTGCCACCAGTGATTTGTCCTCCGGGACAGTCACAGATACGCAGTATTTT. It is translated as CATSDLSSGTVTDTQYF.

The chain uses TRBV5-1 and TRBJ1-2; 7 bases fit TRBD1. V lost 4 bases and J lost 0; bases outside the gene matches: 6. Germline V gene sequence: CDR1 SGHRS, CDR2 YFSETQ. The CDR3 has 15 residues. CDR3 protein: CASSAQTGTNYGYTF. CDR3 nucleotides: TGCGCCAGCAGCGCACAGACAGGGACTAACTATGGCTACACCTTC.

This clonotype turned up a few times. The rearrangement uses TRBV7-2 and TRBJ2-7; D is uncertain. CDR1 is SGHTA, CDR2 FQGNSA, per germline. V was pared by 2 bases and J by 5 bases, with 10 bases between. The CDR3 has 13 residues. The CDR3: CASSLPSSDEQYF. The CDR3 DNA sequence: TGTGCCAGCAGCTTACCCTCATCCGACGAGCAGTACTTC.

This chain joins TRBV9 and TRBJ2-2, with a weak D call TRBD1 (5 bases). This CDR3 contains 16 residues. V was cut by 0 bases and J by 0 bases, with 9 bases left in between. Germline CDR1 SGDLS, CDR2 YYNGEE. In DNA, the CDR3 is TGTGCCAGCAGCGTAGCTACAGGTGCGAACACCGGGGAGCTGTTTTTT. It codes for CASSVATGANTGELFF.

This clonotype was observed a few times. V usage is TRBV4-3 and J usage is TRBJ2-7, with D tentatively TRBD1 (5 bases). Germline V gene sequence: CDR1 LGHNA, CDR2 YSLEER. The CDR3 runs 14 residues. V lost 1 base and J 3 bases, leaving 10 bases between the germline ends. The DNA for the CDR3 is TGCGCCAGCAGCCAAGGGGGCATAGGCTACGAGCAGTACTTC. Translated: CASSQGGIGYEQYF.

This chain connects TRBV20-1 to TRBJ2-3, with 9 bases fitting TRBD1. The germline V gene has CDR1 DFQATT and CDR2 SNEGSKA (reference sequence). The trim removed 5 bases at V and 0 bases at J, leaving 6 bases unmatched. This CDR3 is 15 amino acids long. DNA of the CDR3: TGCAGTGCTGCAAAGACAGGGGGTAGCACAGATACGCAGTATTTT. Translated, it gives CSAAKTGGSTDTQYF.

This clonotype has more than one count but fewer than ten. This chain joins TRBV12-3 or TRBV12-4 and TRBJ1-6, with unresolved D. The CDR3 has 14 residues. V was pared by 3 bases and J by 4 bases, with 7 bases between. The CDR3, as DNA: TGTGCCAGCAGTTTGGGTGCATATAATTCACCCCTCCACTTT. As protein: CASSLGAYNSPLHF.

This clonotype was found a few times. The CDR3 loop reads CAISIAGTLSYNEQFF. CDR3 DNA: TGTGCCATCAGCATAGCGGGGACCCTCTCCTACAATGAGCAGTTCTTC. This chain connects TRBV10-3 to TRBJ2-1; TRBD2 matches 8 bases. This CDR3 has 16 amino acids. The V segment lost 6 bases and the J segment 0 bases; nucleotides outside the gene matches: 7. The germline V gene encodes CDR1 ENHRY and CDR2 SYGVKD.

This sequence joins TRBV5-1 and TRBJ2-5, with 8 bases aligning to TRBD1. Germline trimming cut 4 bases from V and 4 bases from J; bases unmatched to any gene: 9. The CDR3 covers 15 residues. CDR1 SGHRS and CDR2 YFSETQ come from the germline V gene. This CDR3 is CASSPGSGGAETQYF. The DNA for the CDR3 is TGCGCCAGCAGCCCGGGTTCAGGGGGCGCAGAGACCCAGTACTTC.

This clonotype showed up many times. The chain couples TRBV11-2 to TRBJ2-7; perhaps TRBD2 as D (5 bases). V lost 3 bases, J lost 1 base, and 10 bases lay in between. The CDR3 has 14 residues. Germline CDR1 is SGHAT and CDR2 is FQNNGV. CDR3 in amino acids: CASSFPGWSYEQYF. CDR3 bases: TGTGCCAGCAGCTTCCCGGGGTGGTCCTACGAGCAGTACTTC.

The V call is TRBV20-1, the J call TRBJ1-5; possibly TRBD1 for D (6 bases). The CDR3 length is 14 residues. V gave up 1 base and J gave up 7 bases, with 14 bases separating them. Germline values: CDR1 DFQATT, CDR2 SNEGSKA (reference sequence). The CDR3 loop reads CSARAQSGVQPQHF. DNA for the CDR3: TGCAGTGCTAGAGCCCAATCAGGGGTGCAGCCCCAGCATTTT.

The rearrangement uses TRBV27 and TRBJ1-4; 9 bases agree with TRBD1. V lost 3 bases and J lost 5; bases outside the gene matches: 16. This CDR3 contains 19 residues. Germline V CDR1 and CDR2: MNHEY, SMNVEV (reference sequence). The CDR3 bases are TGTGCCAGCAGTTTGGCCGGGACAGGGATTTCCCCAGGAAATGAAAAACTGTTTTTT. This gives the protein CASSLAGTGISPGNEKLFF.

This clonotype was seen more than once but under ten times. This CDR3 reads CSVATGTGDQPQHF. In nucleotides, the CDR3 is TGCAGCGTCGCAACAGGGACAGGGGATCAGCCCCAGCATTTT. The V call is TRBV29-1, the J call TRBJ1-5; the match to TRBD1 covers 10 bases. V shed 6 bases, J shed 5 bases, and the junction held 7 bases outside the gene matches. Germline CDR1 and CDR2: SQVTM and ANQGSEA. This CDR3 spans 14 amino acids.